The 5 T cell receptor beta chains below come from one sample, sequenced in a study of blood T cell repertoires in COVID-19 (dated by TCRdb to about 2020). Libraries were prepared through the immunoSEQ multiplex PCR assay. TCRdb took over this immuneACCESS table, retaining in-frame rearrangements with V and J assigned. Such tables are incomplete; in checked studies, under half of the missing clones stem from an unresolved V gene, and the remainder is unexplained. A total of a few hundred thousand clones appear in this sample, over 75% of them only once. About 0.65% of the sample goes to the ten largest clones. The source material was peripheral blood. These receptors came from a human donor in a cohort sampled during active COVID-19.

In DNA, the CDR3 is TGTGCCAGTATGGGCAGGGGAAGGAGGACTGAAGCTTTCTTT. Translated, it gives CASMGRGRRTEAFF. The gene calls are TRBV19 and TRBJ1-1, with TRBD1 as a possible D gene (6 bases). From germline, CDR1 is LNHDA and CDR2 SQIVND (reference sequence). This CDR3 has 14 residues. V was trimmed by 7 bases and J by 5 bases, leaving 17 bases between them.

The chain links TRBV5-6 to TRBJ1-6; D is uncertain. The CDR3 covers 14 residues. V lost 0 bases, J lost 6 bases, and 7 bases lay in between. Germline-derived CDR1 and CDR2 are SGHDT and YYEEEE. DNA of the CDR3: TGTGCCAGCAGCTTGGGCCAGTTTAATTCACCCCTCCACTTT. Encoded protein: CASSLGQFNSPLHF.

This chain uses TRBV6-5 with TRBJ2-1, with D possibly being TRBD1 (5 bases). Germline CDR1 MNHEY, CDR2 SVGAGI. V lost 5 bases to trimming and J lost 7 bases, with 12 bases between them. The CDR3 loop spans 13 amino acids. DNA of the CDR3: TGTGCCAGCAGTCGCGGACAAAGGAATGAGCAGTTCTTC. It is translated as CASSRGQRNEQFF.

The CDR3 sequence is CASSIVENSPLHF. CDR3 coding DNA: TGTGCCAGTAGTATAGTGGAGAATTCACCCCTCCACTTT. V usage is TRBV19 and J usage is TRBJ1-6, with D uncertain. Trimming removed 1 base from V and 7 bases from J, with 5 bases in between. Looked up from germline, CDR1 is LNHDA and CDR2 is SQIVND (reference sequence). The CDR3 is 13 amino acids.

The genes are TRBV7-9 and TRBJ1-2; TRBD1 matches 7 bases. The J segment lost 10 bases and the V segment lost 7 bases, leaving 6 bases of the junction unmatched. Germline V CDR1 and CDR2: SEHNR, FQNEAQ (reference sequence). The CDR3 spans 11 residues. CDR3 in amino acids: CASTAGTAYTF. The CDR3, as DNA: TGTGCCAGCACTGCCGGGACAGCCTACACCTTC.